This TCR beta chain was observed in a study of T-cell reconstitution after alpha-beta-depleted transplantation in children listed by TCRdb under 2016. At the level of the whole study: The study quantitatively tracked T-cell immune reconstitution after TCRalphabeta/CD19-depleted allogeneic hematopoietic cell transplantation in children using TCR repertoire profiling.

This clonotype has just a few counts. The target of this receptor is not known. Base qualities were left out, and no much larger clone turns up one base away. V and J lose 0 bases and 3 bases, and a span of 10 bases separates them. Taken from cysteine to phenylalanine, the CDR3 has 15 residues. Kept here is only the CDR3 DNA, which spans 45 bases and is read in frame from base 1. Per the germline V gene, SGHDT is the CDR1 and YYEEEE is the CDR2. Study-wide findings and limitations: The apparently early recovery of alphabetaT-cell counts about two months after transplant reportedly depended on only several hundred rapidly expanded clones that came from non-depleted graft cells. Hyperexpanded clone frequencies declined over subsequent months; after one year, T-cell counts and TCRbeta diversity were mostly attributed to newly produced T cells. In some patients, the high TCRbeta diversity seen at day 60 was put down to recipient T cells and intrathymic progenitors that had survived conditioning.

Libraries came from PCR. The instrument given in TCRdb is Illumina HiSeq 2500. TCR libraries were prepared with molecular barcoding, using unique molecular identifiers to normalize TCRbeta repertoire quantification. Clones were called with MiXCR by TCRdb after fastp trimmed the public reads at Q25, and only in-frame beta chains were retained. Each CDR3 protein gets just one entry, which takes the most common genes and DNA from the rows behind it. The sample yields more than 200,000 distinct CDR3 sequences; roughly a quarter were counted once. The top ten hold around 4.8% of the sample. The sample's treatment or condition label, in plain terms: allogeneic hematopoietic cell transplantation with graft depleted of TCRalphabeta T cells and CD19 B cells. The children who served as transplant recipients had been given grafts of TCRalphabeta/CD19-depleted allogeneic hematopoietic cells.

The material sequenced was PBMCs, mostly from graft donor cells, taken 360 days after TCRalphabeta/CD19-depleted stem cell transplant. This receptor chain uses TRBV5-6 and TRBJ1-5; no D gene is confidently identified. The source is a female patient aged 2 to 10 who had a stem cell transplant for congenital amegakaryocytic thrombocytopenia, so the T cells may come from the graft donor. The CDR3 protein sequence reads: CASSLGPPTNQPQHF. In nucleotide form, the sequence is TGTGCCAGCAGCTTGGGACCCCCGACCAATCAGCCCCAGCATTTT.